Sequencing of this T cell receptor (beta chain) was carried out in a study of shared clonotypes between healthy human individuals. Across the study: A couple of women and three men aged 18 to 49 made up the donors. Per donor, three plates held CD4 naive cells, three held CD4 memory, two held CD8 naive and one held CD8 memory.

TCRdb's table, derived via immunoSEQ multiplex PCR, lists solely in-frame clones and lacks some. The sample shows hundreds of thousands of clones, roughly 70% of them seen only once. Comment on this clone: As yet, its antigen is unknown.

This CDR3 contains 15 residues. Losses at the gene ends were 4 bases for V and 4 bases for J; bases not matched to a gene: 6. Germline V gene lookup returns CDR1 SGHDN and CDR2 FVKESK. Study-level points and caveats: Estimated richness values were generally larger in naive subsets than in memory subsets.

The TCR was taken from a woman aged 30 to 39 in good health. The chain links TRBV14 to TRBJ1-3; TRBD1 agrees at 8 bases. Sequenced sample: memory CD4+ T cells sorted from blood. Subset denoted: CD45RA-negative fraction. CDR3 DNA: TGTGCCAGCAGCCTCTTTAGGACAGGGGGAAACACCATATATTTT. It yields the protein CASSLFRTGGNTIYF.